One T cell receptor (beta chain) is described in this entry. RNA totalling about 0.5 to 1 ug underwent reverse transcription with random hexamers. The method of amplification for TCR beta CDR3 was immunoSEQ multiplex PCR, covering 54 Vbeta and 13 Jbeta. TCRdb used MiXCR to reprocess the immunoSEQ multiplex PCR reads, holding one entry per CDR3 protein. The table includes some 450,000 distinct CDR3 sequences, around 85% detected once. This sample stems from a study of CD8 T cells in Susac syndrome. From germline, CDR1 is SGHAT and CDR2 FQNNGV. The ends lost 5 bases at V and 10 bases at J; junction bases unmatched: 13. The CDR3 has 16 amino acids.

Sequencing input: CD8+ T cells from PBMCs. This receptor was taken from a human donor with multiple sclerosis. The chain employs TRBV11-2 and TRBJ1-4; 10 nucleotides line up with TRBD1. Here the CDR3 reads CASSPPGQGLIGKLFF. CDR3 DNA: TGTGCCAGCAGCCCTCCGGGACAGGGGTTGATTGGAAAACTGTTTTTT.